One sample yielded the 28 T cell receptor beta chains listed below, sequenced in a study of blood T cell repertoires in COVID-19. Method: immunoSEQ multiplex PCR; TCRdb's copy keeps in-frame clones and lacks some. The table shows around 75,000 clones, with around 74% occurring only once. The sample was peripheral blood. The receptors originated from an elderly woman with active or convalescent COVID-19.

With respect to this clone: A read error may produce the germline difference seen at one junction end. V gene TRBV7-7 combines with J gene TRBJ2-2; a possible D gene is TRBD1 (5 bases). The CDR3 is 13 residues long. The germline gives CDR1 SSHAT, CDR2 FNYEAQ (reference sequence). In DNA form, the CDR3 reads TGTGCTAGCAGCATTCAGGGCCACGGGGAGCTGTTTTTT. It translates to CASSIQGHGELFF.

The chain joins TRBV2 to TRBJ1-5; possibly TRBD1 for D (6 bases). The ends were cut back, 7 bases at V and 4 bases at J, with 14 bases in the middle. Germline CDR1 SNHLY, CDR2 FYNNEI. This CDR3 spans 14 amino acids. CDR3 in amino acids: CASKGTSYNQPQHF. The CDR3 coding sequence is TGTGCCAGCAAGGGGACAAGTTATAATCAGCCCCAGCATTTT.

The rearrangement links TRBV7-2 to TRBJ2-7, with 8 bases matching TRBD1. The trim removed 5 bases at V and 0 bases at J, leaving 3 bases unmatched. Per germline, CDR1 SGHTA and CDR2 FQGNSA. This CDR3 comprises 14 residues. The CDR3 bases are TGTGCCAGCAGCCGGACAGGGAGCTCCTACGAGCAGTACTTC. Its translation is CASSRTGSSYEQYF. The full variable domain, with the rest looked up from reference TRBV7-2 and TRBJ2-7, is GAGVSQSPSNKVTEKGKDVELRCDPISGHTALYWYRQSLGQGLEFLIYFQGNSAPDKSGLPSDRFSAERTGGSVSTLTIQRTQQEDSAVYLCASSRTGSSYEQYFGPGTRLTVT.

The chain recombines TRBV7-9 with TRBJ2-3; 7 positions match TRBD1. CDR1 and CDR2 from the germline V gene are SEHNR and FQNEAQ (reference sequence). CDR3 size: 15 residues. The J segment lost 3 bases and the V segment lost 2 bases, leaving 5 bases of the junction unmatched. The CDR3 DNA is TGTGCCAGCAGCTTAAGGTCAGGGGGTACAGATACGCAGTATTTT. It translates to CASSLRSGGTDTQYF.

This clone was picked up a small number of times. The chain is built from TRBV3-1 (or the pseudogene TRBV3-2) and TRBJ2-1, with D possibly being TRBD1 (6 bases). V lost 2 bases and J lost 0, with 8 bases in between. CDR1 and CDR2 (germline): LGHDT, YNNKEL (reference sequence). The CDR3 extends over 15 amino acids. The chain's CDR3 is CASSQTRGSYNEQFF. DNA for the CDR3: TGTGCCAGCAGCCAAACCAGGGGCTCCTACAATGAGCAGTTCTTC.

This chain joins TRBV29-1 and TRBJ1-2; D not resolved. The CDR3 extends over 13 amino acids. Trimming took off 3 bases at V and 5 bases at J, with 13 bases between the two ends. CDR1 and CDR2 (germline): SQVTM, ANQGSEA. CDR3 amino acids: CSVDQNEGYGYTF. Written as DNA, the CDR3 is TGCAGCGTTGACCAAAACGAGGGATATGGCTACACCTTC. The whole variable domain, filled in from reference TRBV29-1 and TRBJ1-2, reads SAVISQKPSRDICQRGTSLTIQCQVDSQVTMMFWYRQQPGQSLTLIATANQGSEATYESGFVIDKFPISRPNLTFSTLTVSNMSPEDSSIYLCSVDQNEGYGYTFGSGTRLTVV.

The count of this clone is one. The chain has TRBV4-1 and TRBJ1-1; the D gene is possibly TRBD1 (5 bases). Trimming took off 1 base at V and 4 bases at J, with 16 bases between the two ends. This CDR3 spans 16 amino acids. In germline, CDR1 is MGHRA, CDR2 YSYEKL. Written as DNA, the CDR3 is TGCGCCAGCAGCCAAGGTTTGGGCCTTGGGGCCACTGAAGCTTTCTTT. Residues: CASSQGLGLGATEAFF.

The chain has TRBV7-2 and TRBJ1-3, with D possibly TRBD1 on 6 matching bases. Trimming took off 1 base at V and 0 bases at J, with 7 bases between the two ends. Germline values: CDR1 SGHTA, CDR2 FQGNSA. The CDR3 has 15 residues. Written as DNA, the CDR3 is TGTGCCAGCAGCTTAGACAGGGTCTCTGGAAACACCATATATTTT. It is translated as CASSLDRVSGNTIYF.

The gene calls are TRBV6-1 and TRBJ2-5, with 8 positions matching TRBD1. The CDR3 runs to 17 residues. V was clipped by 2 bases and J by 5 bases; unmatched bases: 13. Germline lookup yields CDR1 MNHNS and CDR2 SASEGT. DNA of the CDR3: TGTGCCAGCAGTGAAAATCTGGGCGACAGGGGTGGGGAGACCCAGTACTTC. This codes for CASSENLGDRGGETQYF.

J is TRBJ2-1 and V is TRBV19; D remains ambiguous. CDR3 length: 13 residues. Germline loops: CDR1 LNHDA, CDR2 SQIVND (reference sequence). V gave up 1 base and J gave up 5 bases, with 6 bases separating them. The CDR3 protein is CASSIVRDNEQFF. The CDR3 DNA reads TGTGCCAGTAGTATAGTAAGAGACAATGAGCAGTTCTTC. The full variable domain, with the rest looked up from reference TRBV19 and TRBJ2-1, is DGGITQSPKYLFRKEGQNVTLSCEQNLNHDAMYWYRQDPGQGLRLIYYSQIVNDFQKGDIAEGYSVSREKKESFPLTVTSAQKNPTAFYLCASSIVRDNEQFFGPGTRLTVL.

This rearrangement joins TRBV19 to TRBJ2-5; D may be TRBD1 (6 bases). The germline CDR1 and CDR2 sequences are LNHDA and SQIVND (reference sequence). V was pared by 3 bases and J by 1 base, with 12 bases between. The CDR3 length is 15 residues. In DNA, the CDR3 is TGTGCCAGTAGTATTGGGACACGAGGCCAAGAGACCCAGTACTTC. This sequence encodes CASSIGTRGQETQYF.

This clone turned up a few times. The rearrangement joins TRBV20-1 to TRBJ1-2; TRBD1 matches 9 bases. V shed 3 bases, J shed 1 base, and the junction held 3 bases outside the gene matches. Germline V gene data show CDR1 as DFQATT and CDR2 as SNEGSKA (reference sequence). This CDR3 has 14 amino acids. The CDR3 region is CSASAGQGNYGYTF. CDR3 nucleotide sequence: TGCAGTGCTAGTGCGGGACAGGGTAACTATGGCTACACCTTC.

The chain recombines TRBV9 with TRBJ2-3, with 11 bases lining up with TRBD2. Per the germline V gene, CDR1 is SGDLS and CDR2 is YYNGEE. The CDR3 is 16 amino acids. Losses at the gene ends were 4 bases for V and 2 bases for J; bases not matched to a gene: 6. The chain's CDR3 is CASSLGLAATTDTQYF. CDR3 nucleotide sequence: TGTGCCAGCAGCCTGGGACTAGCGGCGACCACAGATACGCAGTATTTT.

The chain employs TRBV18 and TRBJ1-5, with 7 positions matching TRBD1. This CDR3 is built from 13 residues. After removal of 3 bases from V and 10 bases from J, the junction contained 6 bases not matched to a gene. Per the germline V gene, CDR1 is KGHSH and CDR2 is LQKENI. CDR3 nucleotides: TGTGCCAGCTCACCCAACCGGGACAGTCCCCAGCATTTT. Protein product: CASSPNRDSPQHF.

This clone is a singleton in its sample. The genes are TRBV27 and TRBJ2-3; 8 bases agree with TRBD2. J gave up 8 bases and V 2 bases, and 9 bases lay outside the gene matches. Germline values: CDR1 MNHEY, CDR2 SMNVEV (reference sequence). The CDR3 is 15 residues long. In nucleotides, the CDR3 is TGTGCCAGCAGTTTAGTCGGGGGGGCCGAAACTACGCAGTATTTT. As protein: CASSLVGGAETTQYF.

V gene TRBV7-2 combines with J gene TRBJ2-1; TRBD2 matches 7 bases. The germline CDR1 and CDR2 sequences are SGHTA and FQGNSA. The CDR3 is 17 residues long. After removal of 1 base from V and 7 bases from J, the junction contained 13 bases not matched to a gene. CDR3 region: CASSLEAGPPIGNEQFF. CDR3 nucleotide sequence: TGTGCCAGCAGCTTAGAAGCGGGGCCACCCATTGGAAATGAGCAGTTCTTC.

The chain couples TRBV5-1 to TRBJ1-6; 8 bases are shared with TRBD1. Per germline, CDR1 SGHRS and CDR2 YFSETQ. With 0 bases clipped from V and 10 bases from J, the junction kept 18 bases outside the gene matches. The CDR3 loop spans 19 amino acids. The CDR3 is CASSLDPHHITGGQSPLHF. The CDR3 DNA reads as TGCGCCAGCAGCTTGGATCCCCACCATATCACAGGGGGGCAATCACCCCTCCACTTT.

The chain is built from TRBV19 and TRBJ2-1; a weak D match, TRBD2 (6 bases). The CDR3 runs 13 residues. V was trimmed by 6 bases and J by 9 bases, leaving 15 bases between them. Germline values: CDR1 LNHDA, CDR2 SQIVND (reference sequence). The CDR3 DNA sequence: TGTGCCAGTAGCCAAAGACTAGTACCTGAGCAGTTCTTC. It specifies CASSQRLVPEQFF.

The rearrangement links TRBV19 to TRBJ2-7; the D gene is possibly TRBD1 (6 bases). V was trimmed by 10 bases and J by 6 bases, leaving 19 bases between them. The germline CDR1 and CDR2 sequences are LNHDA and SQIVND (reference sequence). The length of the CDR3 is 13 residues. DNA for the CDR3: TGTGCCACTACAGGGTATGCTAGCCCCGAGCAGTACTTC. Translating gives CATTGYASPEQYF.

In this sample, this clone turned up once. The rearrangement links TRBV19 to TRBJ2-4, with 7 positions matching TRBD2. Trimming removed 3 bases from V and 4 bases from J; junction bases left unmatched: 9. This CDR3 has 16 amino acids. CDR1 is LNHDA and CDR2 is SQIVND in the germline V gene (reference sequence). The CDR3 spells CASSMSSGGRKNIQYF. In DNA, the CDR3 is TGTGCCAGTAGTATGTCTAGCGGAGGGAGAAAAAACATTCAGTACTTC.

This rearrangement joins TRBV27 to TRBJ1-2; 9 bases fit TRBD1. This CDR3 has 15 amino acids. V shed 3 bases and J 8 bases; nucleotides not matched to a gene: 10. CDR1 MNHEY and CDR2 SMNVEV come from the germline V gene (reference sequence). CDR3 nucleotides: TGTGCCAGCAGTTTTGGCTACAGGGGGCGACAAGGCTACACCTTC. Translated: CASSFGYRGRQGYTF.

This clone was seen once. CDR3: CASYVGSNEQFF. The CDR3 coding sequence is TGCGCCAGCTATGTGGGCAGCAATGAGCAGTTCTTC. The chain joins TRBV5-1 to TRBJ2-1; D gene ambiguous. V lost 7 bases to trimming and J lost 6 bases, with 11 bases between them. Germline lookup yields CDR1 SGHRS and CDR2 YFSETQ. The CDR3 totals 12 residues. Full variable domain (rest looked up from reference TRBV5-1 and TRBJ2-1): KAGVTQTPRYLIKTRGQQVTLSCSPISGHRSVSWYQQTPGQGLQFLFEYFSETQRNKGNFPGRFSGRQFSNSRSEMNVSTLELGDSALYLCASYVGSNEQFFGPGTRLTVL.

The chain carries TRBV6-5 and TRBJ2-5, with TRBD1 matching over 7 bases. CDR3 size: 12 residues. Trimming took 6 bases from V and 4 from J; bases not matched to a gene: 2. Germline-derived CDR1 and CDR2 are MNHEY and SVGAGI. CDR3 nucleotide sequence: TGTGCCAGCAGCTACAGGGGAGAGACCCAGTACTTC. Its protein product is CASSYRGETQYF.

This clone appeared a few times. CDR3 amino acids: CASSHPLLAHPFRDEQYF. In DNA form, the CDR3 reads TGCGCCAGCAGCCATCCCTTGTTGGCACACCCGTTTCGGGACGAGCAGTACTTC. V is TRBV4-3 and J is TRBJ2-7; D gene unclear. V shed 3 bases and J shed 5 bases, with 26 bases lying between them. The CDR3 is made up of 18 amino acids. The germline CDR1 and CDR2 sequences are LGHNA and YSLEER.

In this sample, this clone turned up a few times. This chain uses TRBV14 with TRBJ2-3; 8 bases align to TRBD1. V trimming: 2 bases; J trimming: 5 bases; junction bases outside the gene matches: 6. Germline V lookup: CDR1 SGHDN, CDR2 FVKESK. The CDR3 has 15 residues. CDR3 in DNA: TGTGCCAGCAGCCAACCGGACAGGGACAGAGATACGCAGTATTTT. This codes for CASSQPDRDRDTQYF.

The chain combines TRBV9 with TRBJ2-4; TRBD2 matches 9 bases. The germline V gene has CDR1 SGDLS and CDR2 YYNGEE. The V and J ends lost 2 bases and 9 bases, in that order; junction bases with no gene match: 9. The CDR3 runs to 15 residues. The CDR3 region has the DNA TGTGCCAGCAGCGTTGCAGCGGGGGGAAAAGGCATTCAGTACTTC. Residues: CASSVAAGGKGIQYF.

The CDR3 is CASSPPGTSGYEQYF. The CDR3 bases are TGTGCCAGCTCACCCCCCGGGACTAGCGGTTACGAGCAGTACTTC. The V and J genes are TRBV18 and TRBJ2-7; 11 bases fit TRBD2. The CDR3 covers 15 residues. V was clipped by 3 bases and J by 4 bases; unmatched bases: 5. CDR1 is KGHSH and CDR2 is LQKENI in the germline V gene.

This rearrangement joins TRBV5-1 to TRBJ2-7; 9 bases fit TRBD2. Germline CDR1 and CDR2: SGHRS and YFSETQ. The V segment lost 3 bases and the J segment 3 bases; nucleotides outside the gene matches: 1. The CDR3 runs to 13 residues. Here the CDR3 DNA reads TGCGCCAGCAGCTCTAGCGGGATCTACGAGCAGTACTTC. It is translated as CASSSSGIYEQYF.